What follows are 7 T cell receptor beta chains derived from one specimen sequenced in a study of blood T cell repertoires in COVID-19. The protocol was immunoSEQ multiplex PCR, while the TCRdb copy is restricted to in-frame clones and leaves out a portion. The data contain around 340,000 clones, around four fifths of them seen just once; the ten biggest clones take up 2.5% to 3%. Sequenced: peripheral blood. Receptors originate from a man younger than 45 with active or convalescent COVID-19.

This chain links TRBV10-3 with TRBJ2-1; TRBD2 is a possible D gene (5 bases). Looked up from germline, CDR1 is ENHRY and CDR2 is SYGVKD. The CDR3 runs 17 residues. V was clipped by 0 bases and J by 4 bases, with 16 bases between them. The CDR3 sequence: CAISESAGKGSYNEQFF. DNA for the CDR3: TGTGCCATCAGTGAGTCGGCTGGGAAAGGGAGTTACAATGAGCAGTTCTTC.

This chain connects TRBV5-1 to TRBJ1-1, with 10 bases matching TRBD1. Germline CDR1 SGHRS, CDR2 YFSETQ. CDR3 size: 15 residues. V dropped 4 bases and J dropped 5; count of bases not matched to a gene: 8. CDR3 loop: CASSHGTGDSTEAFF. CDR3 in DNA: TGCGCCAGCAGCCACGGGACAGGGGATTCTACTGAAGCTTTCTTT.

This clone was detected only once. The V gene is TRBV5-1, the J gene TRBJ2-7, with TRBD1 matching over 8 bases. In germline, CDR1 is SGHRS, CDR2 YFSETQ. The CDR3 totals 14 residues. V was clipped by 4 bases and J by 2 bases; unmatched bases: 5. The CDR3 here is CASSPTGQAYEQYF. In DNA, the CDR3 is TGCGCCAGCAGCCCCACGGGACAGGCCTACGAGCAGTACTTC.

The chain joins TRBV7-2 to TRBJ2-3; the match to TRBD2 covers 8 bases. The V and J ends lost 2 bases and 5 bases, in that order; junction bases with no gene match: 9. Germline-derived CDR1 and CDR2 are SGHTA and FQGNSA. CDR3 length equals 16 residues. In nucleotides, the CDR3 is TGTGCCAGCAGCTTAATATCGGGGGGGCATAGAGATACGCAGTATTTT. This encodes CASSLISGGHRDTQYF.

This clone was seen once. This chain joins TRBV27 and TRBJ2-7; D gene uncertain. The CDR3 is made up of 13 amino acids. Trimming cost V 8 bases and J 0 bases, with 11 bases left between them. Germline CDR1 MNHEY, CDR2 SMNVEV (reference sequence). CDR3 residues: CASGGISSYEQYF. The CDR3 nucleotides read TGTGCCAGCGGTGGCATATCCTCCTACGAGCAGTACTTC.

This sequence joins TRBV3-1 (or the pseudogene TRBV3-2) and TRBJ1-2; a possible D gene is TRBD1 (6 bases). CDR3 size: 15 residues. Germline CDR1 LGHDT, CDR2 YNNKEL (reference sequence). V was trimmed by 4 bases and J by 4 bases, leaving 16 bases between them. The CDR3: CASSPVGGRGYGYTF. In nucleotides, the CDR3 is TGTGCCAGCAGCCCGGTGGGGGGGCGCGGCTATGGCTACACCTTC.

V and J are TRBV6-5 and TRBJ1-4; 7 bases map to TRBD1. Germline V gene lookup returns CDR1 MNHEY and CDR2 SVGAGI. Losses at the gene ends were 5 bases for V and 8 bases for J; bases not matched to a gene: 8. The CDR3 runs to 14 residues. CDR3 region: CASSLTGVEEKLFF. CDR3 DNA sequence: TGTGCCAGCAGTCTCACAGGGGTAGAGGAAAAACTGTTTTTT.